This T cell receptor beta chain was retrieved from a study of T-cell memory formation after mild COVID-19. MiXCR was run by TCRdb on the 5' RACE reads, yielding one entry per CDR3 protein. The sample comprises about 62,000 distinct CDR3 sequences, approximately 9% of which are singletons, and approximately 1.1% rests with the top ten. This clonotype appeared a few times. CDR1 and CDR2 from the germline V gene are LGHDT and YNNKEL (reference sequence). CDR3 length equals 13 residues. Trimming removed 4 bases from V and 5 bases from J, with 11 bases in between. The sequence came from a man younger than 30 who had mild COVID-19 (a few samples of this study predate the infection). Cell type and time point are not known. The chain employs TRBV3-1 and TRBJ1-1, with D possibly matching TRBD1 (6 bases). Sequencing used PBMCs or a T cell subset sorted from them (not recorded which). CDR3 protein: CASSLNQGTEAFF. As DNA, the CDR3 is TGTGCCAGCAGCCTCAACCAGGGGACTGAAGCTTTCTTT.